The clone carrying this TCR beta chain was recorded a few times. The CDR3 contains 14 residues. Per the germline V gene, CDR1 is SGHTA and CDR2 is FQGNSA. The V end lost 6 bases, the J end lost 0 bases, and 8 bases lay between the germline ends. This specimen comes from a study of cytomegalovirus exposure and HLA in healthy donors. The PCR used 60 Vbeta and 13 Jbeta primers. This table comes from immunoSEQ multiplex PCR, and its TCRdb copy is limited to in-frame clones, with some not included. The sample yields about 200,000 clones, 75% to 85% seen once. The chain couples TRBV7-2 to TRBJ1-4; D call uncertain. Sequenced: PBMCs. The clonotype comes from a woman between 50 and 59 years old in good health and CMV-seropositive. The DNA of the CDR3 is TGTGCCAGCAGTCTCTTAGCAACTAATGAAAAACTGTTTTTT. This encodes CASSLLATNEKLFF.